The present T cell receptor (beta chain) was sequenced within a study of cytomegalovirus exposure and HLA in healthy donors listed by TCRdb under 2017. Broadly, across the study: In an earlier analysis of fewer than 750 of the donors, around 300 Gb of sequence data and 90 million to 120 million unique TCR beta sequences from 180 million or so T cells were reported. About 280 gigabases of sequencing data and tens of millions of unique TCR sequences were included in an early release covering about 700 HLA-typed donors. Of the approximately 400 genotyped donors, 65% to 90% fell in the genetic ancestry cluster associated with self-reported Caucasian donors. The study aimed to test whether signatures of past pathogen exposure could be identified by cataloging public T cell receptors. The study profiled the T cell repertoires of 550 to 700 subjects by immunosequencing and related them to cytomegalovirus serostatus. Besides the first cohort of about 730 subjects, a separate validation cohort made up of some 110 different subjects was used. To predict cytomegalovirus infection status, the study combined high-throughput TCR immunosequencing, statistical association of individual TCRs with disease status, and machine learning. To study patterns of TCR occurrence, a later analysis re-analyzed previously published TCR beta repertoires from several hundred donors and added high-resolution HLA genotyping. The later analysis used no new phenotypic data to find candidate immune exposures, relying instead on TCR beta sequences and their occurrence across donors. In an earlier analysis of more than 550 of the donors, high-throughput TCR beta sequencing was used to judge whether each TCR beta V gene segment behaved as functional or pseudogenic. Donor age, sex, ethnicity and CMV serostatus were collected together with the repertoire data. In a later genetic analysis, genome-wide SNP genotypes for about three fifths of the roughly 670 donors were used, and that subset was treated as a discovery cohort. All discovery cohort repertoires had been generated on a single sequencing platform. HLA typing included class I and class II loci at four-digit resolution. Typing coverage varied by locus: about 620-630 donors for A, B, C, DRB1 and DQB1; more than 500 for DQA1; nearly 610 for DPA1; more than 450 for DPB1. Several DR-DQ haplotypes were treated as single units for association and clustering because of strong linkage in the cohort. On average, around 200,000 unique TCR beta nucleotide sequences were sequenced per donor among 398 genotyped donors of the cohort, with roughly 18% of those sequences being non-productive. Study-level results and caveats: Correlated functional status among segregating V segments might be attributable to linkage disequilibrium, but an unknown experimental factor could not be ruled out. According to a later analysis, parvovirus B19, influenza, CMV and Epstein-Barr virus appeared linked to several top co-occurrence clusters. Sequencing depth was assumed to be roughly uniform across donors in the presence/absence analyses, though that assumption may not hold. Broadly in line with IMGT annotations, most TCR beta V segments showed up in productive rearrangements about 87% or about 30% of the time in an earlier analysis of a few hundred of the donors. Because counts were too low, some 16 rarely observed V segments, including chromosome 9 orphons, were excluded from the earlier analysis of around 640 of the donors. In a later analysis, the rate of TCR association differed among HLA loci, with DRB1 alleles having the most associated TCRs and HLA-C alleles having the fewest. Only TCR beta chains were sequenced in this cohort, and the absence of alpha or paired-chain data limited detectable features. Compared with equally common non-associated chains, HLA-associated TCR beta chains in a later analysis were more clonally expanded and had lower generation probabilities. A cluster of highly shared sequence variants was judged likely to be a technical artifact of the sequencing pipeline. A further reported finding was that TCR beta sequences accurately predicted the HLA-A and HLA-B alleles for most subjects in the first cohort. A few of the identified cytomegalovirus-associated TCR beta chains were confirmed in vitro to be specific for cytomegalovirus antigens. Some IMGT-functional V segments, including TRBV6-2 and TRBV6-3, could not be told apart with the 87-base-pair reads, so those segments were excluded. According to a later analysis, most CMV-associated TCR beta chains appeared to be HLA-restricted, and the HLA associations seemed to be driven largely by CMV exposure. A later genetic analysis reported fewer N-insertions in productive TCRs among donors in an Asian-associated ancestry cluster than the roughly 700-donor mean. A total of 164 TCR beta chains were listed by the study as associated with cytomegalovirus. The authors suggested that the approach could potentially be generalized to other disease states and immunological phenotypes. CMV serostatus was the only immune exposure information available for the cohort. A later genetic analysis associated a missense DCLRE1C variant with V-gene and J-gene trimming of TCR beta chains, and an independent cohort replicated the association. In a later analysis, some 18,000 TCR beta sequences were associated with specific HLA alleles at a false discovery rate of 0.05. Assigning TCR associations to individual alleles was difficult when HLA alleles, especially DR and DQ, strongly co-occurred. Most TCR sequences were observed very rarely across donors, whereas some public TCRs were present in many individuals. Because HLA typing was unavailable for some donors at each locus, only the typed subset was used in association tests. Cytomegalovirus status was reported to be diagnosed by the classifier with high specificity and sensitivity in both the original and validation cohorts.

In total, 600 or so healthy bone marrow donors made up the cohort. At the time of sampling, every cohort member was nominally healthy, though immune exposures that went unrecorded were likely present. The donor was CMV seronegative and was included in the group of hundreds of seronegative cohort members. Every donor gave a peripheral blood sample, and the peripheral blood mononuclear cells from that sample were used for TCR beta sequencing. Genomic DNA was extracted from the blood cell samples with the Qiagen DNeasy Blood Extraction Kit. The CDR3 holds 11 amino acids from the cysteine to the phenylalanine. Solely the CDR3 DNA is kept, with 33 bases framed from the first base. V drops 1 base and J drops 7 bases, leaving 4 bases in between. The germline V gene (reference sequence) gives CDR1 as PRHDT and CDR2 as FYEKMQ. Comment on this clone: Its antigen is still unknown. The input lacks base qualities; no much larger clone sits a single base away.

Library preparation was by the immunoSEQ multiplex PCR assay. The multiplex PCR relied on a mix of 60 forward primers for TCR Vbeta segments and 13 reverse primers for TCR Jbeta segments. The CDR3 region of rearranged TCR beta genes was amplified from genomic DNA by a multiplex PCR assay. The amplified TCR beta libraries were sequenced on the Illumina HiSeq System as 87-base-pair reads. Turning to the authors' computational methods: Across the 500 to 750 repertoires, a later analysis counted 78 million or so unique TCR beta chains, approximately 12 million of which were shared by at least two donors. Raw reads were error-corrected and collapsed into unique sequences with a nearest-neighbor algorithm that merged closely related sequences to remove PCR and sequencing errors. To assign V, D and J gene segments, CDR3 sequences were aligned to IMGT reference sequences. For a sequence to be retained, at least a six-nucleotide match to both a V gene segment and a J gene segment was required. Rearrangements were called productive when the CDR3 lacked stop codons and stayed in frame with V and J; all others were non-productive. Following IMGT convention, CDR3 was defined as the stretch from the second conserved V-encoded cysteine up to the conserved J-encoded phenylalanine. Sequences without an unambiguous match to a single V gene segment were excluded from the earlier analysis of a few hundred of the donors. An earlier analysis of 450 to 650 of the donors called V segments functional above 56.7% productive rearrangements and segregating when the between-donor standard deviation exceeded 5%. A statistical classification framework was built to diagnose cytomegalovirus status from the catalog of TCR beta chain sequences. In a later analysis, TCR nucleotide sequences were compared against IMGT/GENE-DB human TR gene sequences so that V and J genes could be assigned. The TCRdist pipeline was used in a later analysis to assign CDR3 sequences and most-parsimonious VDJ recombination scenarios. In a later analysis, each TCR beta chain was defined by its CDR3 amino acid sequence together with its V-gene family, and reads lacking a unique V-gene family were excluded. A later analysis removed over 500 highly shared, low-generation-probability nucleotide sequences to deal with suspected cross-contamination and a sequencing artifact. In a later analysis, a clonal expansion index was calculated for each public chain from normalized within-repertoire ranks of inferred template counts. A later analysis computed generation probabilities with a VDJ recombination model fitted to out-of-frame rearrangements, and checked the results against IGoR. Hypergeometric tests were used in a later analysis to score TCR-TCR, TCR-HLA and TCR-CMV co-occurrence, with a repertoire-size bias correction applied to the TCR pairs. In a later analysis, false discovery rates were estimated by permuting HLA or CMV assignments 20 times. In a later analysis, co-occurring TCRs were grouped using DBSCAN, and TCRdist sequence similarity was added for clustering within HLA-allele-positive subsets. Repertoires with fewer than 30,000 or more than 120,000 public chains were left out of co-occurrence clustering, as were a handful of repertoires with anomalous nucleotide sharing. TCRdb re-hosts the immuneACCESS table, in-frame sequences only. Its copies lack some clones; in the studies checked, an unresolved V gene accounts for under half of them, and the cause for the rest is not known. D and trimming were read from the DNA, whereas the V and J calls and clone size are those reported in that table. The sample contains 80,000 to 90,000 clones, 70% to 85% of them found a single time. The top ten clones comprise approximately 3% of the sample.

This clonotype originated in a man aged 25-45 years in good health and CMV-seronegative. The rearranged chain carries TRBV13 and TRBJ1-1; the D gene cannot be named for sure. The sequenced sample was PBMCs. The CDR3: CASSLASEAFF. The DNA sequence is TGTGCCAGCAGCTTAGCCAGTGAAGCTTTCTTT.